This entry lists 29 T cell receptor beta chains sequenced from one sample in a study of graft-versus-host responses after intestinal transplantation. No cognate antigen is known for these TCRs. TCRdb's copy holds only in-frame clones and misses some; the assay was immunoSEQ multiplex PCR. The data contain some 110,000 clones, roughly 87% of them singletons. The material sequenced was unstimulated CD4+ T cells sorted from spleen or lymph node cells, taken before intestinal transplant. Receptors were obtained from a human donor who received an intestinal transplant.

This chain joins TRBV30 and TRBJ2-2; possible D gene TRBD2, 6 bases. The V end was cut by 5 bases, the J end by 7 bases, with 20 bases between. CDR3 length equals 15 residues. CDR1 is GTSNPN, CDR2 SVGIG, per germline (reference sequence). The CDR3 sequence is CAWLAEPLVRGELFF. CDR3 coding DNA: TGTGCCTGGTTAGCGGAACCCTTAGTTCGCGGGGAGCTGTTTTTT. Drawing the rest from reference TRBV30 and TRBJ2-2, the complete variable domain is SQTIHQWPATLVQPVGSPLSLECTVEGTSNPNLYWYRQAAGRGLQLLFYSVGIGQISSEVPQNLSASRPQDRQFILSSKKLLLSDSGFYLCAWLAEPLVRGELFFGEGSRLTVL.

This chain joins TRBV2 and TRBJ2-7; D unclear. V dropped 11 bases and J dropped 3 bases, with 11 bases sitting between them. CDR3 length: 11 amino acids. Germline V CDR1 and CDR2: SNHLY, FYNNEI. The CDR3 here is CAGTTDYEQYF. CDR3 sequence (DNA): TGTGCCGGAACTACAGACTACGAGCAGTACTTC.

The CDR3 region is CASSQDSGTRGYEQYF. Here the CDR3 DNA reads TGTGCCAGCAGCCAAGACTCCGGGACTAGAGGCTACGAGCAGTACTTC. This chain uses TRBV4-2 with TRBJ2-7, with 8 bases lining up with TRBD2. CDR1 and CDR2 (germline): LGHNA, YNFKEQ. J gave up 3 bases and V 0 bases, and 7 bases lay outside the gene matches. This CDR3 is 16 amino acids long.

This chain uses TRBV18 with TRBJ1-6; tentatively, D is TRBD1 (5 bases). CDR1 is KGHSH, CDR2 LQKENI, per germline. Trimming removed 2 bases at V and 5 bases at J, with 7 bases between. This CDR3 region has 14 residues. In DNA form, the CDR3 reads TGTGCCAGCTCACCAGGGACTGATAATTCACCCCTCCACTTT. It codes for CASSPGTDNSPLHF.

This clone came up once. The CDR3 sequence: CASSPDGRGAGELFF. The DNA of the CDR3 is TGTGCCAGCAGCCCGGACGGCAGGGGGGCCGGGGAGCTGTTTTTT. This chain links TRBV11-3 with TRBJ2-2; D might be TRBD1 (7 bases). This CDR3 is built from 15 residues. Germline CDR1 is SGHNT and CDR2 is YENEEA. V was trimmed by 5 bases and J by 6 bases, leaving 16 bases between them.

The chain employs TRBV6-5 and TRBJ1-6; perhaps TRBD1 as D (5 bases). V was pared by 5 bases and J by 9 bases, with 11 bases between. The CDR3 has 13 residues. Germline assignment: CDR1 MNHEY and CDR2 SVGAGI. Written as DNA, the CDR3 is TGTGCCAGCAGTACAGACAGAGGTTCACCCCTCCACTTT. Translating gives CASSTDRGSPLHF.

The V and J genes are TRBV11-2 and TRBJ1-2; D is ambiguous. This CDR3 is built from 13 residues. Trimming removed 5 bases from V and 2 bases from J, with 9 bases in between. Germline CDR1 reads SGHAT; CDR2 reads FQNNGV. In nucleotides, the CDR3 is TGTGCCAGCAGCCCGAGGCGGAACTATGGCTACACCTTC. This gives the protein CASSPRRNYGYTF. The complete variable domain, with remaining parts taken from reference TRBV11-2 and TRBJ1-2, reads EAGVAQSPRYKIIEKRQSVAFWCNPISGHATLYWYQQILGQGPKLLIQFQNNGVVDDSQLPKDRFSAERLKGVDSTLKIQPAKLEDSAVYLCASSPRRNYGYTFGSGTRLTVV.

This rearrangement joins TRBV6-5 to TRBJ1-1; tentatively, D is TRBD1 (5 bases). V lost 7 bases to trimming and J lost 1 base, with 13 bases between them. The CDR3 runs 14 residues. Germline CDR1 and CDR2: MNHEY and SVGAGI. The CDR3 here is CASKPLGENTEAFF. CDR3 DNA: TGTGCCAGCAAACCCCTGGGGGAGAACACTGAAGCTTTCTTT.

The CDR3 is CAWSVRAEQYF. The CDR3 DNA reads as TGTGCCTGGAGTGTTAGGGCCGAGCAGTACTTC. The V and J genes are TRBV30 and TRBJ2-7; unclear D gene. Germline loops: CDR1 GTSNPN, CDR2 SVGIG (reference sequence). The CDR3 loop spans 11 amino acids. Trimming cost V 0 bases and J 6 bases, with 6 bases left between them.

The chain combines TRBV25-1 with TRBJ2-7; a possible D gene is TRBD2 (6 bases). CDR1 and CDR2 (germline): MGHDK, SYGVNS. The CDR3 has 14 residues. With 4 bases removed from V and 2 bases from J, the gap between germline ends came to 12 bases. As DNA, the CDR3 is TGTGCCAGCAGTGTCCGGGACTTCGCCTACGAGCAGTACTTC. It specifies CASSVRDFAYEQYF.

The V call is TRBV6-1, the J call TRBJ1-1, with a possible D match to TRBD1 (5 bases). The CDR3 has 14 amino acids. Germline values: CDR1 MNHNS, CDR2 SASEGT. Trimming cost V 6 bases and J 0 bases, with 11 bases left between them. Here the CDR3 DNA reads TGTGCCAGCAGCCCTCTAGGGGTGAACACTGAAGCTTTCTTT. Residues: CASSPLGVNTEAFF.

V is TRBV10-3 and J is TRBJ1-5; maybe TRBD1 (5 bases). The CDR3 extends over 15 amino acids. Germline CDR1 is ENHRY and CDR2 is SYGVKD. Deletions cut 6 bases from V and 1 base from J, with 13 bases between. CDR3 sequence (DNA): TGTGCCATCAGCCTGACCGGGACCAGCAATCAGCCCCAGCATTTT. The encoded protein is CAISLTGTSNQPQHF.

J is TRBJ2-1 and V is TRBV2; 9 bases are shared with TRBD1. CDR1 is SNHLY, CDR2 FYNNEI, per germline. J was trimmed by 2 bases and V by 6 bases; bases with no gene match: 5. This CDR3 is 15 amino acids long. The DNA for the CDR3 is TGTGCCAGCAGACAGGGGGCAGACCCCTACAATGAGCAGTTCTTC. Protein product: CASRQGADPYNEQFF. Drawing the rest from reference TRBV2 and TRBJ2-1, the complete variable domain is EPEVTQTPSHQVTQMGQEVILRCVPISNHLYFYWYRQILGQKVEFLVSFYNNEISEKSEIFDDQFSVERPDGSNFTLKIRSTKLEDSAMYFCASRQGADPYNEQFFGPGTRLTVL.

V gene TRBV18 combines with J gene TRBJ1-1; D is ambiguous. This CDR3 is 14 amino acids long. The V end lost 0 bases, the J end lost 5 bases, and 10 bases lay between the germline ends. Looked up from germline, CDR1 is KGHSH and CDR2 is LQKENI. The CDR3 spells CASSPPGTRTEAFF. CDR3 nucleotides: TGTGCCAGCTCACCACCGGGTACCCGGACTGAAGCTTTCTTT.

The chain couples TRBV7-3 to TRBJ2-7; 9 bases align to TRBD2. Per the germline V gene, CDR1 is SGHTA and CDR2 is FQGTGA. Losses at the gene ends were 0 bases for V and 6 bases for J; bases not matched to a gene: 6. This CDR3 comprises 15 residues. CDR3 nucleotides: TGTGCCAGCAGCTTAACTGGGACTAGCTCTAGCGAGCAGTACTTC. Amino acids: CASSLTGTSSSEQYF. The full variable domain, completed using reference TRBV7-3 and TRBJ2-7, is GAGVSQTPSNKVTEKGKYVELRCDPISGHTALYWYRQSLGQGPEFLIYFQGTGAADDSGLPNDRFFAVRPEGSVSTLKIQRTERGDSAVYLCASSLTGTSSSEQYFGPGTRLTVT.

The chain employs TRBV9 and TRBJ2-5; TRBD2 matches at 9 bases. Trimming removed 2 bases from V and 1 base from J; junction bases left unmatched: 3. This CDR3 contains 15 residues. Germline V gene sequence: CDR1 SGDLS, CDR2 YYNGEE. This CDR3 is CASSVSGGLQETQYF. The CDR3, as DNA: TGTGCCAGCAGCGTCAGCGGGGGGCTCCAAGAGACCCAGTACTTC.

The gene calls are TRBV5-1 and TRBJ2-1; D is uncertain. With 0 bases removed from V and 0 bases from J, the gap between germline ends came to 7 bases. The CDR3 consists of 15 residues. Germline V CDR1 and CDR2: SGHRS, YFSETQ. In DNA, the CDR3 is TGCGCCAGCAGCTTGGTTCAGAGCTCCTACAATGAGCAGTTCTTC. Translation: CASSLVQSSYNEQFF. The variable domain in full, with the rest retrieved from reference TRBV5-1 and TRBJ2-1, is KAGVTQTPRYLIKTRGQQVTLSCSPISGHRSVSWYQQTPGQGLQFLFEYFSETQRNKGNFPGRFSGRQFSNSRSEMNVSTLELGDSALYLCASSLVQSSYNEQFFGPGTRLTVL.

V is TRBV7-2 and J is TRBJ2-7, with 8 bases lining up with TRBD2. The length of the CDR3 is 15 residues. The ends lost 1 base at V and 2 bases at J; junction bases unmatched: 4. Germline CDR1 reads SGHTA; CDR2 reads FQGNSA. CDR3 amino acids: CASSLGRGRPYEQYF. In DNA, the CDR3 is TGTGCCAGCAGCTTAGGGCGCGGGAGGCCCTACGAGCAGTACTTC.

The V call is TRBV5-1, the J call TRBJ2-2, with D perhaps matching TRBD2 (5 bases). CDR3 length equals 13 residues. Germline-derived CDR1 and CDR2 are SGHRS and YFSETQ. The V end lost 0 bases, the J end lost 8 bases, and 8 bases lay between the germline ends. The CDR3 sequence: CASSLALVGELFF. The CDR3 DNA reads TGCGCCAGCAGCTTGGCACTAGTAGGGGAGCTGTTTTTT. Combining the CDR3 with reference TRBV5-1 and TRBJ2-2 gives the whole variable domain KAGVTQTPRYLIKTRGQQVTLSCSPISGHRSVSWYQQTPGQGLQFLFEYFSETQRNKGNFPGRFSGRQFSNSRSEMNVSTLELGDSALYLCASSLALVGELFFGEGSRLTVL.

V and J are TRBV6-5 and TRBJ1-2; 9 positions agree with TRBD1. CDR3 length: 13 amino acids. Trimming cost V 6 bases and J 3 bases; bases outside gene matches: 2. Germline V gives CDR1 MNHEY, CDR2 SVGAGI. Here the CDR3 DNA reads TGTGCCAGCAGGAGGACAGGGGACTATGGCTACACCTTC. Encoded protein: CASRRTGDYGYTF.

The chain has TRBV27 and TRBJ2-7; D is perhaps TRBD1 (5 bases). CDR1 is MNHEY and CDR2 is SMNVEV in the germline V gene (reference sequence). V dropped 0 bases and J dropped 0 bases, with 12 bases sitting between them. The length of the CDR3 is 16 residues. CDR3 amino acids: CASSLSRQGGSYEQYF. CDR3 DNA sequence: TGTGCCAGCAGTTTATCGAGGCAGGGCGGCTCCTACGAGCAGTACTTC.

This clone showed up just once. The chain is built from TRBV6-1 and TRBJ2-5; 11 positions agree with TRBD2. The V and J ends lost 5 bases and 2 bases, in that order; junction bases with no gene match: 1. In germline, CDR1 is MNHNS, CDR2 SASEGT. The CDR3 covers 14 residues. This CDR3 is CASSRTSGQETQYF. The CDR3 coding sequence is TGTGCCAGCAGTCGGACTAGCGGGCAAGAGACCCAGTACTTC.

This chain uses TRBV10-2 with TRBJ1-3; TRBD1 matches 10 bases. The CDR3 spans 14 residues. V shed 6 bases, J shed 4 bases, and the junction held 3 bases outside the gene matches. Germline V gives CDR1 WSHSY, CDR2 SAAADI. CDR3 protein: CASRGTGVGNTIYF. Written as DNA, the CDR3 is TGCGCCAGCAGGGGGACAGGGGTAGGAAACACCATATATTTT.

The chain joins TRBV21-1 to TRBJ2-5; the table's D gene call, TRBD1, was not cross checked with the DNA. TRBV21-1 is a known pseudogene. The CDR3 sequence is 15 residues long. CDR3: CASTQLDRYQETQYF. DNA for the CDR3: TGTGCCAGCACCCAACTAGACAGGTACCAAGAGACCCAGTACTTC.

The chain is built from TRBV10-1 and TRBJ1-1; perhaps TRBD1 as D (5 bases). This CDR3 region has 14 residues. Germline CDR1 is WNHNN and CDR2 is SYGVQD (reference sequence). V lost 4 bases and J lost 4, with 13 bases in between. The CDR3: CASSAHSQGTEAFF. The CDR3 DNA sequence: TGCGCCAGCAGTGCTCACAGTCAGGGCACTGAAGCTTTCTTT.

This chain joins TRBV2 and TRBJ1-5, with TRBD1 identical over 8 bases. V shed 6 bases, J shed 6 bases, and the junction held 7 bases outside the gene matches. CDR1 is SNHLY, CDR2 FYNNEI, per germline. This CDR3 is 14 amino acids long. CDR3 loop: CASSPTGARQPQHF. In DNA form, the CDR3 reads TGTGCCAGCAGCCCGACAGGGGCGCGTCAGCCCCAGCATTTT.

The J gene is TRBJ2-2, the V gene TRBV11-2, with 11 bases lining up with TRBD2. Trimming removed 5 bases from V and 4 bases from J; junction bases left unmatched: 6. Germline CDR1 SGHAT, CDR2 FQNNGV. The CDR3 spans 16 residues. The CDR3 coding sequence is TGTGCCAGCAGCCCTATAGCGGGGGGGCCCACCGGGGAGCTGTTTTTT. Translation gives CASSPIAGGPTGELFF.

The chain employs TRBV4-2 and TRBJ2-1; 7 nucleotides line up with TRBD2. The germline CDR1 and CDR2 sequences are LGHNA and YNFKEQ. The CDR3 is 15 amino acids. The junction had 12 bases not matched to a gene; V was cut back by 4 bases and J by 9 bases. The CDR3 spells CASSRERDPVFEQFF. The CDR3 DNA follows: TGTGCCAGCAGCCGCGAGCGGGACCCGGTCTTTGAGCAGTTCTTC.

J is TRBJ2-7 and V is TRBV5-4; possibly TRBD2 for D (5 bases). Looked up from germline, CDR1 is SGHNT and CDR2 is YYREEE (reference sequence). V was cut by 3 bases and J by 7 bases, with 11 bases left in between. The CDR3 consists of 12 residues. CDR3: CASSSQRGEQYF. The CDR3 DNA sequence: TGTGCCAGCAGCTCCCAGCGAGGGGAGCAGTACTTC.